Each of the 16 T cell receptor beta chains below was sequenced from the same sample in a study of blood T cell repertoires in COVID-19. Some clones are missing from TCRdb's copy, which holds only in-frame ones; the method was immunoSEQ multiplex PCR. The sample shows 100,000 or so clones, approximately 80% of them seen only once. Sequenced input: peripheral blood. The receptors here all came from a man aged 70 or older with active or convalescent COVID-19.

V gene TRBV6-6 combines with J gene TRBJ1-1, with TRBD1 matching over 12 bases. From germline, CDR1 is MNHNY and CDR2 SVGAGI (reference sequence). V lost 1 base to trimming and J lost 11 bases; unmatched junction nucleotides: 5. The CDR3 extends over 14 amino acids. The CDR3 protein is CASSYLGQGAKAFF. The CDR3 nucleotides are TGTGCCAGCAGTTACTTGGGACAGGGGGCGAAGGCTTTCTTT.

This sequence joins TRBV20-1 and TRBJ2-1; D not resolved. Germline loops: CDR1 DFQATT, CDR2 SNEGSKA (reference sequence). V lost 2 bases and J lost 7, with 6 bases in between. There are 11 residues in the CDR3. CDR3 sequence reads: CSARPENEQFF. The CDR3 DNA reads as TGCAGTGCTAGACCCGAGAATGAGCAGTTCTTC.

The chain combines TRBV6-6 with TRBJ1-5; 8 bases match TRBD1. This CDR3 is 16 amino acids long. The germline CDR1 and CDR2 sequences are MNHNY and SVGAGI (reference sequence). The V and J ends lost 7 bases and 0 bases, in that order; junction bases with no gene match: 8. This CDR3 is CASTSGTGNSNQPQHF. CDR3 coding DNA: TGTGCCAGCACCTCCGGGACAGGCAATAGCAATCAGCCCCAGCATTTT.

J is TRBJ2-3 and V is TRBV7-2; 7 positions agree with TRBD2. The CDR3 spans 12 residues. The germline V gene encodes CDR1 SGHTA and CDR2 FQGNSA. The junction had 2 bases not matched to a gene; V was cut back by 3 bases and J by 8 bases. The DNA for the CDR3 is TGTGCCAGCAGCTTCCCGGGGGGTACGCAGTATTTT. As protein: CASSFPGGTQYF.

The CDR3 reads CASSFSPGVGELFF. The DNA for the CDR3 is TGTGCCAGCAGTTTCTCCCCGGGGGTGGGGGAGCTGTTTTTT. The V call is TRBV27, the J call TRBJ2-2; D perhaps matches TRBD2 (6 bases). Trimming took off 3 bases at V and 8 bases at J, with 13 bases between the two ends. This CDR3 is built from 14 residues. Germline CDR1 MNHEY, CDR2 SMNVEV (reference sequence).

The chain uses TRBV7-6 and TRBJ1-1; 7 bases are shared with TRBD1. J lost 0 bases, V lost 0 bases, and 7 bases had no gene match. This CDR3 contains 17 residues. Germline-derived CDR1 and CDR2 are SGHVS and FNYEAQ. In DNA, the CDR3 is TGTGCCAGCAGCTTAGCGACCTCCGGGACAGTGAACACTGAAGCTTTCTTT. Translation gives CASSLATSGTVNTEAFF.

This clone came up once. The chain uses TRBV11-2 and TRBJ2-7; the D gene is possibly TRBD2 (7 bases). The CDR3 extends over 13 amino acids. V gave up 1 base and J gave up 5 bases, with 9 bases separating them. From germline, CDR1 is SGHAT and CDR2 FQNNGV. The CDR3 nucleotides are TGTGCCAGCAGCTTAGTCGGGGGGCACGAGCAGTACTTC. Amino acids: CASSLVGGHEQYF.

CDR3 in amino acids: CASSNRTGGSEKLFF. CDR3 nucleotides: TGCGCCAGCAGCAACAGGACAGGGGGGAGTGAAAAACTGTTTTTT. This sequence joins TRBV5-1 and TRBJ1-4, with 10 bases that match TRBD1. The CDR3 consists of 15 residues. Germline V lookup: CDR1 SGHRS, CDR2 YFSETQ. Trimming removed 4 bases from V and 7 bases from J; junction bases left unmatched: 7.

The chain employs TRBV18 and TRBJ2-2; tentative D call: TRBD1 (6 bases). The CDR3 extends over 14 amino acids. Looked up from germline, CDR1 is KGHSH and CDR2 is LQKENI. V lost 3 bases to trimming and J lost 5 bases, with 10 bases between them. The CDR3 loop is CASSPARGTGELFF. The CDR3 DNA sequence: TGTGCCAGCTCACCTGCCAGGGGTACCGGGGAGCTGTTTTTT.

This chain uses TRBV15 with TRBJ1-5; 7 bases agree with TRBD1. CDR1 LNHNV and CDR2 YYDKDF come from the germline V gene (reference sequence). CDR3 length: 16 amino acids. V shed 0 bases, J shed 2 bases, and the junction held 4 bases outside the gene matches. CDR3 nucleotides: TGTGCCACCAGCAGAGATCGAGACAGGGGCAATCAGCCCCAGCATTTT. Its protein is CATSRDRDRGNQPQHF.

J is TRBJ2-4 and V is TRBV7-9; D gene unclear. Trimming stripped 3 bases from V and 1 base from J, with 7 bases between. The CDR3 totals 14 residues. The V gene's germline CDR1 is SEHNR and CDR2 FQNEAQ (reference sequence). In nucleotides, the CDR3 is TGTGCCAGCAGCTTTGGCAGTGCCAAAAACATTCAGTACTTC. It yields the protein CASSFGSAKNIQYF.

The V and J genes are TRBV20-1 and TRBJ1-5; a weak D match, TRBD1 (6 bases). This CDR3 has 16 amino acids. CDR1 is DFQATT, CDR2 SNEGSKA, per germline (reference sequence). V was trimmed by 3 bases and J by 9 bases, leaving 24 bases between them. The CDR3 DNA follows: TGCAGTGCTAGTTCGGTGGGGGGGCAGATACCCCGGCCCCAGCATTTT. Protein sequence: CSASSVGGQIPRPQHF.

The chain carries TRBV7-2 and TRBJ2-7; maybe TRBD1 (5 bases). The germline V gene encodes CDR1 SGHTA and CDR2 FQGNSA. This CDR3 region has 13 residues. The V end lost 7 bases, the J end lost 3 bases, and 13 bases lay between the germline ends. CDR3 loop: CASNDPQGYEQYF. The CDR3 DNA reads as TGTGCCAGCAACGACCCCCAGGGCTACGAGCAGTACTTC.

The CDR3 spells CASSPRGHIANEQYF. CDR3 nucleotides: TGTGCCAGCAGCCCCAGAGGTCACATAGCGAACGAGCAGTACTTC. The rearrangement links TRBV11-3 to TRBJ2-7; TRBD2 might be the D (5 bases). The CDR3 contains 15 residues. V gave up 5 bases and J gave up 5 bases, with 19 bases separating them. CDR1 and CDR2 from the germline V gene are SGHNT and YENEEA.

The V and J genes are TRBV3-1 (or the pseudogene TRBV3-2) and TRBJ2-3, with 11 bases lining up with TRBD1. V lost 0 bases, J lost 7 bases, and 9 bases stayed unmatched. Per germline, CDR1 LGHDT and CDR2 YNNKEL (reference sequence). The CDR3 extends over 17 amino acids. The CDR3 protein is CASSQDLGQGDGNTQYF. The CDR3 DNA reads TGTGCCAGCAGCCAAGATTTGGGACAGGGGGACGGGAATACGCAGTATTTT.

The chain joins TRBV5-5 to TRBJ1-1, with a possible D match to TRBD1 (5 bases). V shed 6 bases and J shed 2 bases, with 11 bases lying between them. Germline CDR1 is SGHKS and CDR2 is YYEKEE (reference sequence). The CDR3 is 13 residues long. CDR3 in amino acids: CASKWGTNTEAFF. The CDR3 DNA reads as TGTGCCAGCAAATGGGGCACAAACACTGAAGCTTTCTTT.